This TCR beta chain was obtained from a study of early T cells in non-severe SARS-CoV-2 infection. Study-level background: Chains were unpaired, as sequencing was done on bulk RNA from unsorted whole blood. Study-level findings and limits: Reliance on VDJdb matching favored anti-spike CD8 responses; private and CD4 specificities were missed.

At least ten counts were recorded for this clonotype. The antigen remains unidentified. MiXCR, applied by TCRdb to the 5' RACE reads, yields one record per CDR3 protein. The sample lists 81,000 or so distinct CDR3 sequences, about 12% seen once, with around 3.7% in the top ten. The ends were cut back, 2 bases at V and 6 bases at J, with 14 bases in the middle. There are 15 residues in the CDR3. Germline V gene lookup returns CDR1 MNHEY and CDR2 SVGEGT. The source is an adult who was a healthcare worker with PCR-confirmed SARS-CoV-2 infection or an uninfected control (not recorded which). The source material was whole blood. The rearrangement links TRBV6-2 or TRBV6-3 to TRBJ2-1; D call uncertain. The CDR3 nucleotides are TGTGCCAGCAGTTACGCGCGAGCCCCTAGCAATGAGCAGTTCTTC. Protein product: CASSYARAPSNEQFF.